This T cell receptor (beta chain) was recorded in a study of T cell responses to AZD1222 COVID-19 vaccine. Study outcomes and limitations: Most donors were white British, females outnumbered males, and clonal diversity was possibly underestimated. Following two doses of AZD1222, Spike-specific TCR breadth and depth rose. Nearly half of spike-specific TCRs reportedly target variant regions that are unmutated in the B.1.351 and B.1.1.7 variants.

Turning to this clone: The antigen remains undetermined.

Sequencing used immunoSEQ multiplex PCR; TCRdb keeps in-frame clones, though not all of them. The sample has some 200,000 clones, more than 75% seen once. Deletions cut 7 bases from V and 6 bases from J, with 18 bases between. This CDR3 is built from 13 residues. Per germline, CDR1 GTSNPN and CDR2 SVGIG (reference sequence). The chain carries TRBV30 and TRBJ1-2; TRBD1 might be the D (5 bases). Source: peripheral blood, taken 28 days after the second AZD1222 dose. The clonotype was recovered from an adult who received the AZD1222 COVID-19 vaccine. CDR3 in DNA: TGTGCCTCCCAATCCGGGACGACGGATGGCTACACCTTC. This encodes CASQSGTTDGYTF.